Following are 3 T cell receptor beta chains from one sample sequenced in a study of shared clonotypes between healthy human individuals (dated by TCRdb to 2020 to 2021). Library construction relied on the immunoSEQ multiplex PCR assay. TCRdb holds this immuneACCESS table with in-frame rearrangements only. Some clones are missing; in checked studies, unresolved V genes explain under half, and the rest has no known cause. Present in this sample are about 1.1 million clones, approximately 80% of which were seen just once. Roughly 0.82% of the sample rests with the top ten. Input material: memory CD4+ T cells from PBMCs. Explained via the paper, the cell subset or site label denotes: CD45RA-negative fraction. Receptors originate from a young man in good health. Some clones in this sample may be carry-over from other donors' samples.

This rearrangement joins TRBV27 to TRBJ1-1, with no clear D. The germline V and J ends were trimmed by 6 bases and 7 bases, with 24 bases remaining between them. The V gene's germline CDR1 is MNHEY and CDR2 SMNVEV (reference sequence). This CDR3 spans 16 amino acids. The CDR3 nucleotides read TGTGCCAGCAGAACTTCATCTAGAGCACGGACGAGTGAAGCTTTCTTT. Translating gives CASRTSSRARTSEAFF.

The V and J genes are TRBV5-5 and TRBJ2-5; 8 nucleotides match TRBD1. This CDR3 comprises 15 residues. The trim removed 3 bases at V and 5 bases at J, leaving 9 bases unmatched. Germline assignment: CDR1 SGHKS and CDR2 YYEKEE (reference sequence). CDR3 sequence reads: CASSSGGQGGETQYF. CDR3 sequence (DNA): TGTGCCAGCAGCTCCGGTGGACAGGGCGGTGAGACCCAGTACTTC. Full variable domain (remainder filled in from reference TRBV5-5 and TRBJ2-5): DAGVTQSPTHLIKTRGQQVTLRCSPISGHKSVSWYQQVLGQGPQFIFQYYEKEERGRGNFPDRFSARQFPNYSSELNVNALLLGDSALYLCASSSGGQGGETQYFGPGTRLLVL.

Of note for this clone: The sample has other DNA sequences that encode this CDR3 too. The chain uses TRBV30 and TRBJ1-3; D may be TRBD1 (5 bases). CDR3 length equals 14 residues. Germline CDR1 reads GTSNPN; CDR2 reads SVGIG (reference sequence). The V end lost 2 bases, the J end lost 0 bases, and 8 bases lay between the germline ends. The CDR3 DNA reads TGTGCCTGGAGTACAGGTTTCTCTGGAAACACCATATATTTT. Protein sequence: CAWSTGFSGNTIYF.